This TCR beta chain was sequenced during a study of T cell repertoires in cytomegalovirus infection. Study background: Evidence of both CMV infection and a matching HLA type came from public TCR beta signatures. General study findings and limits: In two of eight donors, the top clonotype was HLA-C-restricted CMV-specific. Carriers of CMV and the relevant HLA type were discriminated by public TCR beta frequency.

Comment on this clonotype: Its antigen is undetermined.

TCRdb called the reads again in MiXCR, with one record for every CDR3 protein. In the table there are about 310,000 distinct CDR3 sequences, 15% to 20% of which are singletons. Germline V gene sequence: CDR1 DFQATT, CDR2 SNEGSKA (reference sequence). This CDR3 spans 17 amino acids. Losses at the gene ends were 3 bases for V and 1 base for J; bases not matched to a gene: 12. Input material: PBMCs. This chain links TRBV20-1 with TRBJ2-4; 7 bases are a match to TRBD2. This TCR was sampled from a human donor in good health (CMV status not recorded). Some clones in this sample may be carry-over from other donors' samples. Written as DNA, the CDR3 is TGCAGTGCTAGCTCGGGGGGTTCCTCGGGGGCCAAAAACATTCAGTACTTC. Its translation is CSASSGGSSGAKNIQYF.